This T cell receptor (beta chain) was recovered during a study of OX40 agonist ivuxolimab in advanced cancers. The overall study: Dose-escalation subjects each had hepatocellular carcinoma, melanoma, renal cell or head and neck cancer.

A remark on this clone: Its antigen is still unknown.

General study results and limits: Dose levels from 0.1 to 3.0 mg/kg saw CD4+ and CD8+ blood T cells expand clonally by week 6.

TCRdb's table, derived via immunoSEQ multiplex PCR, lists solely in-frame clones and lacks some. The sample has over 70,000 clones; around nine tenths are singletons. Researchers took blood at baseline, on cycle 4 day 1, and on cycle 7 day 1. The length of the CDR3 is 17 residues. The sequence derives from an adult with an advanced solid tumor such as melanoma, head and neck, liver or kidney cancer. Source: CD4+ or CD8+ T cells sorted from blood, taken in a trial of the OX40 agonist ivuxolimab. The rearrangement links TRBV12-2 to TRBJ2-7. TRBV12-2 is described as a pseudogene. In DNA, the CDR3 is TGTGCAAGTCGCTTGTCATGGGACGCAGTAGGCAGATACGAGCAGTACTTC. Encoded protein: CASRLSWDAVGRYEQYF.